The present entry profiles one TCR beta chain with its context. The antigen it recognizes is unknown. The input lacks base qualities; no much larger clone sits a single base away. Germline trimming amounts to 9 bases on V and 0 bases on J, with 9 as the count of junction bases outside the gene matches. Spanning cysteine to phenylalanine, the CDR3 consists of 17 amino acids. Only the CDR3 DNA stays, 51 bases, in frame from base 1. CDR1 is given as KGHDR and CDR2 as SFDVKD, both from the germline V gene. Whole blood was collected in K2EDTA tubes by collaborating institutions according to the institutions' own protocols. For TCRbeta analysis, collaborators shipped samples in one of three forms: frozen whole blood, isolated PBMCs, or DNA extracted from either of those sample types. This entry belongs to a study of blood T cell repertoires in COVID-19 (dated by TCRdb to the early 2020s). Regarding the complete study: Samples from collaborators originated in the United States, Italy and Spain and spanned both the acute and convalescent phases of COVID-19. The prospective study material was composed of cDNA or gDNA derived from T cells, B-cell-depleted T cells, or PBMCs. Subjects who had been exposed to COVID-19, were actively infected with it, or had recovered from it provided the deeply sampled blood TCRbeta repertoires that made up the dataset. A freely available public database, intended as a resource for researchers studying the immune response to SARS-CoV-2, is where the repertoires were released. The samples were drawn from two sources: the first 160 participants of the ongoing ImmuneRACE study, and 1,200 or so subjects contributed by 6 global collaborators. The sample metadata nearly always contained a de-identified subject ID, COVID-19 status, age in years and sex. Where available, HLA class I and class II types were obtained from metadata supplied by the sample provider rather than from assay-based typing. The paper as a whole reports these results and caveats: The amount of clinical and demographic metadata varied by source and participant and was provided uncurated.

TCRbeta CDR3 regions were amplified from genomic DNA using the immunoSEQ Assay, a bias-controlled multiplex PCR. From the authors' description of their analysis: The number of nucleated cells in each sample was estimated by amplification of reference gene primers within the assay. To quantify the absolute abundance of each unique TCRbeta CDR3 rearrangement, sequence reads were collapsed and filtered. For each sample, productive Simpson clonality was calculated as the square root of Simpson's diversity index across productive rearrangements. TCRdb took this table from immuneACCESS and kept in-frame rearrangements with V and J called. Such tables lack part of the clones; where checked against another copy, unresolved V genes explain under half of the gap, and the rest is unexplained. That table supplies the V and J calls and clone size; D and trimming were determined from the DNA. The sample table shows more than 95,000 clones, and around 70% are seen once. The top ten clones comprise 5.5% of the sample.

This sequence uses TRBV24-1 and TRBJ2-1; 11 middle bases align to TRBD2. The specimen sequenced was peripheral blood. The receptor comes from a man between 60 and 75 years old with acute or convalescent COVID-19. The bases read TGTGCCACCGCGGAAGCTAGCGGGGGGAGCTCCTACAATGAGCAGTTCTTC. The encoded protein is CATAEASGGSSYNEQFF.